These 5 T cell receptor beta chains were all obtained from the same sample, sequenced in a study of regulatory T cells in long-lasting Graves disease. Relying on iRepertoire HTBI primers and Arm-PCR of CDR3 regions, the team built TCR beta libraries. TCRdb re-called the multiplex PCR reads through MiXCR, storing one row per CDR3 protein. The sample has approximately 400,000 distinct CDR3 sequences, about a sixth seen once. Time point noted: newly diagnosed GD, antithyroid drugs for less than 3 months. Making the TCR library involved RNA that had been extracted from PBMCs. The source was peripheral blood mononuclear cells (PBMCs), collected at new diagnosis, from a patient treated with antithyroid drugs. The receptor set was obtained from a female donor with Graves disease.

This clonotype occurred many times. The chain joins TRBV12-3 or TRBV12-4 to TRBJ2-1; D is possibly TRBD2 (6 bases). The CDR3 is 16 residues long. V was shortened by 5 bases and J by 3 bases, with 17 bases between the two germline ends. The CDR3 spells CASSPLGRNLYNEQFF. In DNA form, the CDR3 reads TGTGCCAGCAGTCCTCTCGGGAGAAACCTCTACAATGAGCAGTTCTTC.

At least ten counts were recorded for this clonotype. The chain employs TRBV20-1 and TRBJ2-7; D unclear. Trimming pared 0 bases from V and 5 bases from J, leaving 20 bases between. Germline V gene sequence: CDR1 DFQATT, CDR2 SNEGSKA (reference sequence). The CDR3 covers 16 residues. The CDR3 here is CSARDPSGPTANEQYF. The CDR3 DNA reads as TGCAGTGCTAGAGATCCATCAGGACCCACAGCCAACGAGCAGTACTTC.

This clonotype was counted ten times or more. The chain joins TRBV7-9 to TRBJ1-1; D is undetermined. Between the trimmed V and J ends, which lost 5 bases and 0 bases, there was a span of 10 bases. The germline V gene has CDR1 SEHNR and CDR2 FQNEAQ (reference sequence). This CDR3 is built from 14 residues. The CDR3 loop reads CASSLKEMNTEAFF. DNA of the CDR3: TGTGCCAGCAGCCTGAAAGAGATGAACACTGAAGCTTTCTTT.

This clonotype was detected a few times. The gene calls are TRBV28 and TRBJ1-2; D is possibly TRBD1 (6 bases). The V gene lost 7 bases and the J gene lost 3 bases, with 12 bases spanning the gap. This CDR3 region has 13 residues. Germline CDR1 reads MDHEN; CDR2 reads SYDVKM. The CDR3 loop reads CASTLPGDYGYTF. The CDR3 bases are TGTGCCAGCACCCTCCCAGGGGACTATGGCTACACCTTC.

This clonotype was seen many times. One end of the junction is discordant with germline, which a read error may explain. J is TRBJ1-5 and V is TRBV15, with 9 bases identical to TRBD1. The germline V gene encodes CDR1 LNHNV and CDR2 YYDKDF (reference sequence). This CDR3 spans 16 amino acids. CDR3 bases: TGTGCCACCAGCCGAGATGACAGGGGGGCCTTATCGCCCCAGCATTTT. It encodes CATSRDDRGALSPQHF.